The present T cell receptor (beta chain) was sequenced within a study of blood T cell repertoires in COVID-19. Produced via immunoSEQ multiplex PCR; TCRdb's table is partial and in-frame only. The top ten hold about 4.7% of the sample, which has roughly 150,000 clones, around nine tenths seen once. The V end lost 4 bases, the J end lost 4 bases, and 7 bases lay between the germline ends. Germline assignment: CDR1 KGHDR and CDR2 SFDVKD. The CDR3 runs to 13 residues. The chain is built from TRBV24-1 and TRBJ2-1; D is undetermined. The material sequenced was peripheral blood. This clonotype was sampled from a human donor in a cohort sampled during active COVID-19. The CDR3 reads CATSEAVYNEQFF. The CDR3 DNA sequence: TGTGCCACCAGTGAGGCAGTTTACAATGAGCAGTTCTTC.